Reported below is one T cell receptor (beta chain). Its antigen is not known. The junction departs from the called germline gene at one end, perhaps through a read error. The data were obtained in a study of tumor and adjacent non-tumor tissue in lung cancer. TCRbeta libraries were built with three rounds of nested PCR, modified from ARM-PCR. TCRdb independently ran MiXCR on the multiplex PCR reads; one entry per CDR3 protein. The sample yields approximately 68,000 distinct CDR3 sequences, 73% seen once. General study findings and limits: TCR diversity was significantly greater in tumor than normal lung tissue.

There are 15 residues in the CDR3. CDR1 is MNHEY, CDR2 SVGAGI, per germline. No cell sorting was done before RNA was extracted from the tissue. Chemotherapy-naive patients with new lung cancer underwent thoracic surgery in China, August–late 2014. The rearrangement joins TRBV6-5 to TRBJ2-7; D is possibly TRBD1 or TRBD2 (5 bases each). The sequenced sample was lung tumor tissue. The sequence was collected from a man between 60 and 75 years old with non-small cell lung cancer. The CDR3 spells CAGSYGAGRVYEQYF. The CDR3 coding sequence is TGTGCCGGCAGTTACGGGGCTGGAAGGGTTTACGAGCAGTACTTC.